A single T cell receptor beta chain is shown here with its context. The data were taken from a study of cytomegalovirus exposure and HLA in healthy donors. The PCR had 60 Vbeta and 13 Jbeta primers. Sequenced by immunoSEQ multiplex PCR; TCRdb stores in-frame clones only, minus some. The sample has 90,000 to 100,000 clones; roughly 76% are singletons. This TCR was recovered from a woman aged 60-70 years in good health and CMV-seropositive. Sequences were obtained from PBMCs.

The chain's CDR3 is CASSPDRDTEAFF. The CDR3 DNA sequence: TGTGCCAGTAGTCCTGACAGGGACACTGAAGCTTTCTTT. J is TRBJ1-1 and V is TRBV19, with 7 bases fitting TRBD1. V dropped 5 bases and J dropped 3; count of bases not matched to a gene: 3. This CDR3 has 13 residues. The germline V gene has CDR1 LNHDA and CDR2 SQIVND (reference sequence).